The entry below describes one T cell receptor beta chain. Antigen: not known. Per germline, CDR1 MDHEN and CDR2 SYDVKM. The CDR3 contains 14 residues. The V segment lost 6 bases and the J segment 2 bases; nucleotides outside the gene matches: 3. This entry is derived from a study of cytomegalovirus exposure and HLA in healthy donors. Overall study findings and caveats: Compared with the roughly 700-donor mean, an Asian-associated ancestry cluster reportedly had fewer N-insertions, according to a later analysis.

The PCR employed 60 Vbeta primers together with 13 Jbeta primers. Sequencing used immunoSEQ multiplex PCR; TCRdb keeps in-frame clones, though not all of them. This specimen shows 130,000 or so clones; the ten leading clones hold 2%. The material sequenced was PBMCs. The clonotype originates from a woman in her sixties or seventies in good health and CMV-seronegative. This chain joins TRBV28 and TRBJ2-5; 10 bases agree with TRBD2. CDR3 residues: CASRPGLAQETQYF. The CDR3 region has the DNA TGTGCCAGCAGGCCGGGACTAGCGCAAGAGACCCAGTACTTC.